These 4 T cell receptor beta chains share one sample of origin, sequenced in a study of identical twins. TCRdb called the 5' RACE reads again in MiXCR, with one record for every CDR3 protein. The table has 420,000 or so distinct CDR3 sequences, approximately 17% seen once. The source material was naive T cells sorted from blood. These TCRs come from a man aged 50-59 years in good health.

This clonotype occurred a few times. The chain is built from TRBV2 and TRBJ1-5; a possible D gene is TRBD1 (6 bases). Trimming removed 6 bases from V and 7 bases from J, with 13 bases in between. Germline CDR1 is SNHLY and CDR2 is FYNNEI. There are 13 residues in the CDR3. CDR3 DNA sequence: TGTGCCAGCAGGGGGGACAATGTCCAGCCCCAGCATTTT. Amino acids: CASRGDNVQPQHF. Full variable domain (rest looked up from reference TRBV2 and TRBJ1-5): EPEVTQTPSHQVTQMGQEVILRCVPISNHLYFYWYRQILGQKVEFLVSFYNNEISEKSEIFDDQFSVERPDGSNFTLKIRSTKLEDSAMYFCASRGDNVQPQHFGDGTRLSIL.

The chain is built from TRBV24-1 and TRBJ2-3, with 10 bases matching TRBD2. CDR1 KGHDR and CDR2 SFDVKD come from the germline V gene. CDR3 size: 17 residues. Trimming cost V 1 base and J 0 bases; bases outside gene matches: 3. Written as DNA, the CDR3 is TGTGCCACCAGTGATTTTAGCGGGAGGCATAGCACAGATACGCAGTATTTT. Translating it yields CATSDFSGRHSTDTQYF.

This clonotype was recorded at least ten times. This chain connects TRBV20-1 to TRBJ2-5, with 9 bases lining up with TRBD1. V dropped 5 bases and J dropped 3; count of bases not matched to a gene: 4. CDR3 length: 13 residues. Germline values: CDR1 DFQATT, CDR2 SNEGSKA (reference sequence). CDR3 amino acids: CSAGTGWEETQYF. CDR3 nucleotide sequence: TGCAGTGCTGGGACAGGGTGGGAAGAGACCCAGTACTTC.

This clonotype was seen repeatedly, ten times or more. The chain employs TRBV10-2 and TRBJ2-7; D remains unclear. The CDR3 is made up of 12 amino acids. The V end was cut by 6 bases, the J end by 2 bases, with 8 bases between. CDR1 WSHSY and CDR2 SAAADI come from the germline V gene. The CDR3 loop is CASSMSAYEQYF. The CDR3 nucleotides read TGCGCCAGCAGCATGAGTGCCTACGAGCAGTACTTC.